This entry features one T cell receptor (beta chain) sequence. What it binds is unknown. This record comes from a study of breast tumors, draining lymph nodes, adjacent tissues. General study findings and limits: Tumor repertoires ranked between lymph nodes and nontumor tissue in diversity, with V and J gene preferences. That most tumor T cells come from lymph nodes remained unproven.

Axillary draining lymph nodes of breast cancer patients supplied the node samples. The V gene's germline CDR1 is WNHNN and CDR2 SYGVQD (reference sequence). CDR3 length: 11 amino acids. Trimming left V 2 bases short and J 5 bases short, with 4 bases between. TCRdb called the multiplex PCR reads again in MiXCR, with one record for every CDR3 protein. The repertoire holds about 110,000 distinct CDR3 sequences, around 30% seen once, with under 6% in the top ten. This TCR was recovered from a female donor with breast cancer. Some clones in this sample may be carry-over from other donors' samples. The sample taken for sequencing was axillary lymph node tissue. This chain uses TRBV10-1 with TRBJ2-7; D is undetermined. CDR3 sequence (DNA): TGCGCCAGCAGTGAGGGGGACGAGCAGTACTTC. Amino acids: CASSEGDEQYF.